This T cell receptor beta chain was profiled in a study of PD-1 blockade in classical Hodgkin lymphoma. General study points: Relative to healthy donors, newly diagnosed patients reportedly had lower baseline TCR diversity, which was reported as lower still in relapsed/refractory patients.

Every one of the patients relapsed after autologous stem cell transplantation (brentuximab vedotin exposure was variable). About this clone: Its cognate antigen is unknown.

The assay was immunoSEQ multiplex PCR, and TCRdb's table has in-frame clones only and misses some. The sample shows 45,000 to 50,000 clones, around 81% of them seen only once. CDR1 is LNHDA and CDR2 is SQIVND in the germline V gene (reference sequence). The CDR3 spans 15 residues. V was trimmed by 5 bases and J by 3 bases, leaving 16 bases between them. This sequence was found in a human donor with classical Hodgkin lymphoma. This chain links TRBV19 with TRBJ1-2; D is perhaps TRBD1 (5 bases). Sample: peripheral blood mononuclear cells (PBMCs), taken before the second cycle of nivolumab. The CDR3 nucleotides are TGTGCCAGTAGTTCCGGGACCATGGTAGACTATGGCTACACCTTC. Protein sequence: CASSSGTMVDYGYTF.